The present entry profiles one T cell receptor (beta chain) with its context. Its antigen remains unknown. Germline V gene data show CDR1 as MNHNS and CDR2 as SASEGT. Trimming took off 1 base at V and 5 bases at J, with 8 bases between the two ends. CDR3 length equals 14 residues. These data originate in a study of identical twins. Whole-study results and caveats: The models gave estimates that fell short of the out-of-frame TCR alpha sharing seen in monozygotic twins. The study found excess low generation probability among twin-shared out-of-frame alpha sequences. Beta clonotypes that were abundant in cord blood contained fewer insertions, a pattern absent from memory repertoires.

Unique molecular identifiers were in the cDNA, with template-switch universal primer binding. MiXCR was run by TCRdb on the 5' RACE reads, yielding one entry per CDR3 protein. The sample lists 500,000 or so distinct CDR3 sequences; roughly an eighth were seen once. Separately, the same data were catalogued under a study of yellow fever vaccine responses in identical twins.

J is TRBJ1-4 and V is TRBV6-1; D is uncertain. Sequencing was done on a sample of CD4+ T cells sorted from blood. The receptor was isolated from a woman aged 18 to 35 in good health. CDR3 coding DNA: TGTGCCAGCAGTGAAGTCTCCAGAAATGAAAAACTGTTTTTT. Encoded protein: CASSEVSRNEKLFF.